Below are 11 T cell receptor beta chains sequenced from a single sample in a study of T cells in Graves' hyperthyroidism and ophthalmopathy. RNA transcripts provided the source from which TCR beta CDR3 regions were amplified. The HTBI primer set was used in a first-round RT-PCR of the TCR CDR3. TCRdb processed the multiplex PCR reads anew with MiXCR; each CDR3 protein has one entry. The sample holds over 700,000 distinct CDR3 sequences, about two fifths seen once. What was sequenced was blood. All receptors come from a man between 18 and 29 years old with Graves' hyperthyroidism.

This clonotype has ten or more counts. The chain joins TRBV29-1 to TRBJ2-7, with TRBD1 identical over 10 bases. This CDR3 is built from 13 residues. The germline gives CDR1 SQVTM, CDR2 ANQGSEA. V gave up 7 bases and J gave up 3 bases; unmatched junction bases: 6. The CDR3 loop is CSARDRGDYEQYF. As DNA, the CDR3 is TGCAGCGCCCGGGACAGGGGAGACTACGAGCAGTACTTC.

This clonotype was recorded many times. The CDR3 DNA is TGTGCCAGCAGCACAGGGTGGGTTTCACCCCTCCACTTT. Protein sequence: CASSTGWVSPLHF. The chain recombines TRBV6-5 with TRBJ1-6; perhaps TRBD1 as D (6 bases). The CDR3 consists of 13 residues. Germline V CDR1 and CDR2: MNHEY, SVGAGI. V shed 6 bases and J shed 9 bases, with 12 bases lying between them.

Comments on this clonotype: This may be a read error, as it is one base from a much larger clone. The genes are TRBV7-2 and TRBJ1-6; a weak D match, TRBD1 (5 bases). Germline CDR1 reads SGHTA; CDR2 reads FQGNSA. CDR3 length equals 13 residues. CDR3 nucleotides: TGTGCCAGCAGCTATGATGGGGGATCACCCCCCCACTTT. Protein: CASSYDGGSPPHF. Based on the CDR3 plus reference TRBV7-2 and TRBJ1-6, the full variable domain is GAGVSQSPSNKVTEKGKDVELRCDPISGHTALYWYRQSLGQGLEFLIYFQGNSAPDKSGLPSDRFSAERTGGSVSTLTIQRTQQEDSAVYLCASSYDGGSPPHFGNGTRLTVT.

This chain uses TRBV25-1 with TRBJ2-2; 14 bases line up with TRBD2. Unmatched junction bases numbered 5, after V lost 10 bases and J lost 1 base. Germline-derived CDR1 and CDR2 are MGHDK and SYGVNS. The CDR3 contains 16 residues. Here the CDR3 reads CATGGLAGVNTGELFF. The CDR3 DNA reads TGTGCCACAGGGGGACTAGCGGGAGTGAACACCGGGGAGCTGTTTTTT.

The V and J genes are TRBV7-8 and TRBJ2-7; the match to TRBD2 covers 14 bases. The junction had 3 bases not matched to a gene; V was cut back by 5 bases and J by 3 bases. Germline loops: CDR1 SGHVS, CDR2 FQNEAQ. The CDR3 has 15 residues. In DNA, the CDR3 is TGTGCCAGCAGCCGGACTAGCGGGGGGCACTACGAGCAGTACTTC. This gives the protein CASSRTSGGHYEQYF.

V gene TRBV7-2 combines with J gene TRBJ2-5, with D possibly being TRBD2 (5 bases). The germline V gene has CDR1 SGHTA and CDR2 FQGNSA. The CDR3 covers 17 residues. Trimming removed 3 bases from V and 3 bases from J, with 20 bases in between. CDR3 sequence (DNA): TGTGCCAGCAGCTTTGATTGGGTAGGTACGGGGAAAGAGACCCAGTACTTC. Translated: CASSFDWVGTGKETQYF.

Many counts were recorded for this clonotype. This chain uses TRBV11-2 with TRBJ2-7; D possibly matches TRBD1 or TRBD2 (5 bases each). Between the trimmed V and J ends, which lost 1 base and 6 bases, there was a span of 10 bases. CDR3 size: 13 residues. Germline V lookup: CDR1 SGHAT, CDR2 FQNNGV. For the CDR3, the DNA is TGTGCCAGCAGCTTAGGGGACGGGGCCGAGCAGTACTTC. Translating gives CASSLGDGAEQYF.

The V and J genes are TRBV6-6 and TRBJ2-3, with D uncertain. V was cut by 8 bases and J by 4 bases, with 16 bases left in between. This CDR3 is 14 amino acids long. The V gene's germline CDR1 is MNHNY and CDR2 SVGAGI (reference sequence). The CDR3 here is CASGYRTAADTQYF. In DNA, the CDR3 is TGTGCCAGCGGGTACCGGACCGCCGCAGATACGCAGTATTTT.

Notes on this clonotype: Just one base apart from a much larger clone, this may be a read error. The V and J genes are TRBV19 and TRBJ1-5; 7 positions match TRBD1. This CDR3 spans 12 amino acids. CDR1 and CDR2 (germline): LNHDA, SQIVND (reference sequence). The CDR3 DNA reads TGTGCCACCTTAGGGGGGGGACAGCCCCAGCGTTTT. Amino acid sequence: CATLGGGQPQRF.

This chain uses TRBV25-1 with TRBJ2-7, with D perhaps being TRBD1 or TRBD2 (6 bases each). Trimming stripped 6 bases from V and 2 bases from J, with 14 bases between. The CDR3 length is 14 residues. Germline lookup yields CDR1 MGHDK and CDR2 SYGVNS. The CDR3 nucleotides are TGTGCCAGCAGCTGGGGGGCAGGGGCCTACGAGCAGTACTTC. This sequence encodes CASSWGAGAYEQYF.

This clonotype was seen ten or more times. The J gene is TRBJ1-6, the V gene TRBV10-3; tentative D call: TRBD1 (5 bases). This CDR3 is 13 amino acids long. Germline lookup yields CDR1 ENHRY and CDR2 SYGVKD. V lost 4 bases to trimming and J lost 11 bases, with 12 bases between them. For the CDR3, the DNA is TGTGCCATCAGTGGAGGGACGGCGGCACCCCTCCACTTT. This sequence encodes CAISGGTAAPLHF.